This T cell receptor (beta chain) was captured by sequencing in a study of T cell responses to AZD1222 COVID-19 vaccine. Study-level points and caveats: Baseline seropositivity occurred in only a handful of AZD1222 recipients.

Turning to this clone: Antigen unknown.

From germline, CDR1 is SGHVS and CDR2 FQNEAQ. The CDR3 spans 16 residues. The ends were cut back, 5 bases at V and 0 bases at J, with 16 bases in the middle. Profiled with immunoSEQ multiplex PCR; TCRdb holds only in-frame clones, not every one. The sample consists of some 140,000 clones, about 90% of them appearing once. This receptor was taken from an adult in good health. The gene calls are TRBV7-8 and TRBJ1-2; D may be TRBD1 (6 bases). The sample consisted of peripheral blood, taken on day 0 of AZD1222 vaccination. As DNA, the CDR3 is TGTGCCAGCAGCCCCCTACAGGGTTTGACTAACTATGGCTACACCTTC. Protein sequence: CASSPLQGLTNYGYTF.